These 22 T cell receptor beta chains originate from one sample sequenced in a study of blood T cell repertoires in COVID-19. The protocol was immunoSEQ multiplex PCR, while the TCRdb copy is restricted to in-frame clones and leaves out a portion. This sample has approximately 230,000 clones, with about 89% found just once. Material for sequencing was PBMCs or T cells enriched from blood (not recorded which). The receptors stem from a woman aged 25 to 39 who had recovered from COVID-19.

The chain carries TRBV20-1 and TRBJ2-5; possibly TRBD1 for D (5 bases). The CDR3 runs 15 residues. The ends were cut back, 3 bases at V and 1 base at J, with 15 bases in the middle. The germline gives CDR1 DFQATT, CDR2 SNEGSKA (reference sequence). The CDR3 loop reads CSASWAGPSQETQYF. For the CDR3, the DNA is TGCAGTGCTAGTTGGGCAGGGCCGTCCCAAGAGACCCAGTACTTC.

The rearrangement links TRBV5-1 to TRBJ2-3; 9 bases are a match to TRBD1. The length of the CDR3 is 18 residues. V gave up 4 bases and J gave up 4 bases; unmatched junction bases: 16. Looked up from germline, CDR1 is SGHRS and CDR2 is YFSETQ. CDR3 in DNA: TGCGCCAGCAGCCTAACGGGGACAGGGCGGCGGGACGCAGATACGCAGTATTTT. Translation: CASSLTGTGRRDADTQYF.

The chain couples TRBV4-3 to TRBJ1-2; D perhaps matches TRBD1 (6 bases). Deletions cut 3 bases from V and 5 bases from J, with 16 bases between. In germline, CDR1 is LGHNA, CDR2 YSLEER. CDR3 length: 15 amino acids. The CDR3 loop reads CASSHGRGGWYGYTF. CDR3 sequence (DNA): TGCGCCAGCAGCCATGGCCGAGGGGGTTGGTATGGCTACACCTTC.

The chain is built from TRBV7-8 and TRBJ1-2, with TRBD1 identical over 7 bases. Germline-derived CDR1 and CDR2 are SGHVS and FQNEAQ. This CDR3 region has 17 residues. With 0 bases clipped from V and 4 bases from J, the junction kept 11 bases outside the gene matches. This CDR3 reads CASSLAVGNRGLYGYTF. DNA of the CDR3: TGTGCCAGCAGCTTAGCCGTCGGGAACAGGGGCCTCTATGGCTACACCTTC.

V and J are TRBV19 and TRBJ1-5, with unresolved D. Looked up from germline, CDR1 is LNHDA and CDR2 is SQIVND (reference sequence). V shed 2 bases and J shed 4 bases, with 6 bases lying between them. The CDR3 extends over 13 amino acids. CDR3 nucleotide sequence: TGTGCCAGTAGTATACGGGAGAATCAGCCCCAGCATTTT. It encodes CASSIRENQPQHF.

The chain joins TRBV5-1 to TRBJ1-2, with 10 bases aligning to TRBD1. The CDR3 is 17 residues long. Per the germline V gene, CDR1 is SGHRS and CDR2 is YFSETQ. V trimming: 4 bases; J trimming: 4 bases; junction bases outside the gene matches: 13. The CDR3 is CASSLTILTGGGYGYTF. DNA for the CDR3: TGCGCCAGCAGCCTAACGATATTGACAGGGGGCGGCTATGGCTACACCTTC. Drawing the rest from reference TRBV5-1 and TRBJ1-2, the complete variable domain is KAGVTQTPRYLIKTRGQQVTLSCSPISGHRSVSWYQQTPGQGLQFLFEYFSETQRNKGNFPGRFSGRQFSNSRSEMNVSTLELGDSALYLCASSLTILTGGGYGYTFGSGTRLTVV.

V gene TRBV11-2 combines with J gene TRBJ1-2; 7 positions match TRBD1. This CDR3 has 15 amino acids. In germline, CDR1 is SGHAT, CDR2 FQNNGV. V lost 6 bases, J lost 8 bases, and 15 bases stayed unmatched. In DNA, the CDR3 is TGTGCCAGCAGTCAAACCCGGACAGGTAGTGGGGGCTACACCTTC. This gives the protein CASSQTRTGSGGYTF. The full variable domain, completed using reference TRBV11-2 and TRBJ1-2, is EAGVAQSPRYKIIEKRQSVAFWCNPISGHATLYWYQQILGQGPKLLIQFQNNGVVDDSQLPKDRFSAERLKGVDSTLKIQPAKLEDSAVYLCASSQTRTGSGGYTFGSGTRLTVV.

CDR3 residues: CASSLSIGGAEAFF. CDR3 DNA: TGTGCCAGCAGCTTATCGATCGGTGGAGCAGAAGCTTTCTTT. V usage is TRBV7-3 and J usage is TRBJ1-1; D is undetermined. Per germline, CDR1 SGHTA and CDR2 FQGTGA. The CDR3 covers 14 residues. Trimming left V 2 bases short and J 8 bases short, with 15 bases between.

The chain links TRBV5-4 to TRBJ2-1, with 10 bases that match TRBD2. V was clipped by 3 bases and J by 2 bases; unmatched bases: 5. The germline gives CDR1 SGHNT, CDR2 YYREEE (reference sequence). The CDR3 is 16 residues long. CDR3 protein: CASSSLAGVAYNEQFF. The CDR3 DNA is TGTGCCAGCAGCTCTCTAGCGGGAGTCGCCTACAATGAGCAGTTCTTC. The complete variable domain, with remaining parts taken from reference TRBV5-4 and TRBJ2-1, reads ETGVTQSPTHLIKTRGQQVTLRCSSQSGHNTVSWYQQALGQGPQFIFQYYREEENGRGNFPPRFSGLQFPNYSSELNVNALELDDSALYLCASSSLAGVAYNEQFFGPGTRLTVL.

As for this clone: Different DNA sequences within this sample yield the same CDR3. V gene TRBV3-1 (or the pseudogene TRBV3-2) combines with J gene TRBJ2-7; perhaps TRBD2 as D (6 bases). Trimming left V 1 base short and J 0 bases short, with 7 bases between. Germline V gene data show CDR1 as LGHDT and CDR2 as YNNKEL (reference sequence). CDR3 length equals 14 residues. The CDR3 loop reads CASSQVGGSYEQYF. The CDR3, as DNA: TGTGCCAGCAGCCAAGTGGGGGGCTCCTACGAGCAGTACTTC.

The chain employs TRBV15 and TRBJ2-5; D is unclear. The germline gives CDR1 LNHNV, CDR2 YYDKDF (reference sequence). V shed 1 base and J shed 4 bases, with 19 bases lying between them. This CDR3 is built from 17 residues. CDR3: CATSRGSGQPLGETQYF. The CDR3 DNA is TGTGCCACCAGCAGAGGGTCAGGCCAACCTTTGGGAGAGACCCAGTACTTC.

This chain uses TRBV14 with TRBJ1-2; 7 bases are shared with TRBD1. Losses at the gene ends were 4 bases for V and 8 bases for J; bases not matched to a gene: 7. The CDR3 length is 13 residues. The germline gives CDR1 SGHDN, CDR2 FVKESK. Here the CDR3 DNA reads TGTGCCAGCAGCCCCAAGACAGGGTCCGGCTACACCTTC. This codes for CASSPKTGSGYTF.

This rearrangement joins TRBV7-8 to TRBJ1-5; D possibly corresponds to TRBD1 (6 bases). Germline V gives CDR1 SGHVS, CDR2 FQNEAQ. This CDR3 contains 15 residues. The V end was cut by 1 base, the J end by 3 bases, with 10 bases between. For the CDR3, the DNA is TGTGCCAGCAGCTTAGGCAGGGGCGACAATCAGCCCCAGCATTTT. Encoded protein: CASSLGRGDNQPQHF.

V is TRBV4-3 and J is TRBJ1-4; 7 nucleotides line up with TRBD1. Germline CDR1 and CDR2: LGHNA and YSLEER. V trimming: 3 bases; J trimming: 3 bases; junction bases outside the gene matches: 4. CDR3 length: 15 residues. The CDR3, as DNA: TGCGCCAGCAGCCATACAGGGGACCCTAATGAAAAACTGTTTTTT. Encoded protein: CASSHTGDPNEKLFF.

The gene calls are TRBV7-2 and TRBJ1-3; D gene unclear. The CDR3 is made up of 16 amino acids. The ends were cut back, 1 base at V and 0 bases at J, with 10 bases in the middle. Germline CDR1 SGHTA, CDR2 FQGNSA. In DNA form, the CDR3 reads TGTGCCAGCAGCTTAGGAGGCGGGAACTCTGGAAACACCATATATTTT. Amino acid sequence: CASSLGGGNSGNTIYF.

The chain joins TRBV5-4 to TRBJ2-4; 8 positions agree with TRBD2. The CDR3 has 15 amino acids. J lost 3 bases, V lost 1 base, and 3 bases had no gene match. Germline CDR1 SGHNT, CDR2 YYREEE (reference sequence). The CDR3 spells CASSLKRENKNIQYF. The CDR3 coding sequence is TGTGCCAGCAGCTTGAAGCGGGAGAACAAAAACATTCAGTACTTC.

The chain has TRBV2 and TRBJ2-7; 8 bases are shared with TRBD2. V trimming: 7 bases; J trimming: 6 bases; junction bases outside the gene matches: 11. The CDR3 covers 14 residues. CDR1 SNHLY and CDR2 FYNNEI come from the germline V gene. The CDR3 is CASTPAGVLVEQYF. CDR3 nucleotides: TGTGCCAGCACCCCAGCGGGAGTCCTCGTCGAGCAGTACTTC.

The rearrangement uses TRBV9 and TRBJ1-3; D might be TRBD1 (5 bases). The CDR3 runs 15 residues. The V gene's germline CDR1 is SGDLS and CDR2 YYNGEE. Trimming pared 3 bases from V and 0 bases from J, leaving 10 bases between. The CDR3 region is CASSAGGVSGNTIYF. In DNA, the CDR3 is TGTGCCAGCAGCGCCGGGGGGGTCTCTGGAAACACCATATATTTT.

The chain couples TRBV7-2 to TRBJ1-2; D not certain. This CDR3 has 14 residues. The V gene's germline CDR1 is SGHTA and CDR2 FQGNSA. V was pared by 6 bases and J by 0 bases, with 11 bases between. The CDR3 sequence is CASRARPSNYGYTF. The CDR3 DNA sequence: TGTGCCAGCAGGGCACGCCCTTCTAACTATGGCTACACCTTC.

The chain employs TRBV9 and TRBJ2-7, with D tentatively TRBD1 (6 bases). CDR3 length: 12 residues. Looked up from germline, CDR1 is SGDLS and CDR2 is YYNGEE. Trimming pared 3 bases from V and 2 bases from J, leaving 6 bases between. The CDR3, as DNA: TGTGCCAGCAGCGGGACAGCCTACGAGCAGTACTTC. Protein: CASSGTAYEQYF.

The gene calls are TRBV7-9 and TRBJ2-5, with 8 positions matching TRBD1. J was trimmed by 4 bases and V by 5 bases; bases with no gene match: 9. Germline V gene sequence: CDR1 SEHNR, CDR2 FQNEAQ (reference sequence). CDR3 length: 15 amino acids. DNA for the CDR3: TGTGCCAGCAGCGGGGGGACAGGATTGGGAGAGACCCAGTACTTC. The encoded protein is CASSGGTGLGETQYF.

This clone was seen only a few times. The chain carries TRBV11-2 and TRBJ2-5; D gene ambiguous. Germline V gene lookup returns CDR1 SGHAT and CDR2 FQNNGV. The CDR3 is 12 amino acids. The V end lost 5 bases, the J end lost 5 bases, and 9 bases lay between the germline ends. The CDR3 loop reads CASSTSRETQYF. In nucleotides, the CDR3 is TGTGCCAGCAGCACGAGCCGGGAGACCCAGTACTTC.